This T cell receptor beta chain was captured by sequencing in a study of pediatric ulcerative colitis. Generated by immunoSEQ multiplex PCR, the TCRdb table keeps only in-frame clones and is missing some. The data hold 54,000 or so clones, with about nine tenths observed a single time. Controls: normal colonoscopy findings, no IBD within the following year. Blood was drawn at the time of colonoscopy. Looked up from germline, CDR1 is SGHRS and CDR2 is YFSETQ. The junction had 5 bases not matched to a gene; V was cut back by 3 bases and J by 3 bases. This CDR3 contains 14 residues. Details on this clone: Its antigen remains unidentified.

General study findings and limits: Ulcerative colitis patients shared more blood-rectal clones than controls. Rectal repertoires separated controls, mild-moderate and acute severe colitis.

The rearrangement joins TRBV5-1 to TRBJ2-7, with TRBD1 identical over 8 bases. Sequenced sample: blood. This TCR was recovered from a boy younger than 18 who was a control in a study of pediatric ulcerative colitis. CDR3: CASSWTGPYYEQYF. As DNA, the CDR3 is TGCGCCAGCAGCTGGACAGGGCCCTACTACGAGCAGTACTTC.